A selection of T cell receptor beta chains follows, all from one sample in a study of blood T cells in healthy people across ages. MiXCR was run by TCRdb on the 5' RACE reads, yielding one entry per CDR3 protein. The sample carries some 1.5 million distinct CDR3 sequences, approximately 43% recorded once. The sample comprised blood. These receptor sequences come from a woman in her late teens or twenties in good health. The CDR3 runs from the conserved cysteine through the conserved F or W. The D gene is left open where the match is weak. Clone sizes are given selectively: once, few, many, or a class where the clone is expanded.

TRBJ1-4 TRBV20-1 TRBD1 NA CSAYSGGNEKLFF TGCAGTGCCTACTCAGGGGGTAATGAAAAACTGTTTTTT
TRBJ1-1 TRBV6-2/TRBV6-3 TRBD1 NA CASRNTGGDEAFF TGTGCCAGCAGGAATACAGGGGGCGACGAAGCTTTCTTT
TRBJ2-5 TRBV6-2/TRBV6-3 TRBD1 NA CASSGQGFVETQYF TGTGCCAGCAGTGGACAGGGTTTTGTAGAGACCCAGTACTTC
TRBJ2-1 TRBV29-1 TRBD2 NA CSVEKAGGLNEQFF TGCAGCGTTGAAAAGGCGGGAGGGCTCAATGAGCAGTTCTTC
TRBJ2-5 TRBV9 TRBD1 NA CASSASPTGSNEQYF TGTGCCAGCAGCGCCTCACCGACAGGGTCCAATGAGCAGTACTTC
TRBJ1-2 TRBV20-1 NA NA CSAGRDIEGYTF TGCAGTGCTGGCCGGGACATAGAGGGATACACCTTC
TRBJ1-1 TRBV10-3 NA few CAIKAGTQVTEAFF TGTGCCATCAAGGCAGGGACTCAAGTCACTGAAGCTTTCTTT
TRBJ2-3 TRBV27 TRBD2 once CASSGPSGTSTDTQYF TGTGCCAGCAGTGGGCCAAGCGGGACTAGCACAGATACGCAGTATTTT
TRBJ2-3 TRBV12-3/TRBV12-4 NA NA CASSFSTAGTQYF TGTGCCAGCAGTTTTTCCACGGCAGGTACGCAGTATTTT
TRBJ2-3 TRBV14 NA NA CASSPTTRVDTQYF TGTGCCAGCAGCCCCACGACCCGCGTGGATACGCAGTATTTT
TRBJ2-7 TRBV20-1 NA NA CSASRGLNREQYF TGCAGTGCTAGCCGAGGCTTAAACCGAGAGCAGTACTTC
TRBJ2-3 TRBV11-2 NA NA CASSSGTVYTDTQYF TGTGCCAGCAGCTCGGGGACTGTCTACACAGATACGCAGTATTTT
TRBJ1-2 TRBV18 NA many CASSPDPGPNYGYTF TGTGCCAGCTCACCAGACCCAGGTCCAAACTATGGCTACACCTTC
TRBJ2-5 TRBV6-2/TRBV6-3 NA NA CASSADGDQETQYF TGTGCCAGCAGCGCAGACGGAGATCAAGAGACCCAGTACTTC
TRBJ1-5 TRBV4-3 NA NA CASSQDLNRDNQPQHF TGCGCCAGCAGCCAAGATTTGAACAGGGACAATCAGCCCCAGCATTTT
TRBJ1-1 TRBV10-3 TRBD1 NA CAISDRGSEAFF TGTGCTATCAGTGACAGGGGGTCCGAAGCTTTCTTT
TRBJ2-1 TRBV2 TRBD2 NA CASSKGLAGNYNEQFF TGTGCCAGCAGTAAAGGACTAGCGGGGAACTACAATGAGCAGTTCTTC
TRBJ2-2 TRBV30 NA NA CAWSQLRAQNTGELFF TGTGCCTGGAGTCAATTAAGGGCCCAAAATACCGGGGAGCTGTTTTTT
TRBJ2-3 TRBV29-1 NA many CSVVGTDTQYF TGCAGCGTTGTAGGCACAGATACGCAGTATTTT
TRBJ2-7 TRBV27 NA few CASSLSPGPGQYF TGTGCCAGCAGTTTATCCCCGGGCCCTGGGCAGTACTTC
TRBJ2-2 TRBV30 TRBD1 NA CAWKQDRDTGELFF TGTGCCTGGAAGCAGGACAGGGACACCGGGGAGCTGTTTTTT
TRBJ2-5 TRBV20-1 NA NA CSASPSPAGRTEETQYF TGCAGTGCCAGCCCCAGTCCGGCAGGCCGGACCGAAGAGACCCAGTACTTC
TRBJ2-7 TRBV28 NA NA CASSSPGTYAYEQYF TGTGCCAGCAGTTCCCCGGGCACCTACGCCTACGAGCAGTACTTC
TRBJ2-7 TRBV6-2/TRBV6-3 TRBD2 few CASSLRPSGVTYEQYF TGTGCCAGCAGCCTGAGACCCAGCGGGGTAACCTACGAGCAGTACTTC
TRBJ2-1 TRBV12-3/TRBV12-4 NA NA CASSHQVGGNSYNEQFF TGTGCCAGCAGCCATCAGGTGGGGGGTAACTCCTACAATGAGCAGTTCTTC
TRBJ1-5 TRBV7-9 TRBD1 NA CASSRTGFSNQPQHF TGTGCCAGCAGCCGGACAGGGTTTAGCAATCAGCCCCAGCATTTT
TRBJ2-7 TRBV19 NA NA CASSINNHAYEQYF TGTGCCAGTAGTATTAACAATCATGCCTACGAGCAGTACTTC
TRBJ2-3 TRBV6-2/TRBV6-3 TRBD1 few CASRPRGQGDVTQYF TGTGCCAGCAGACCACGAGGACAGGGTGACGTTACGCAGTATTTT
TRBJ1-6 TRBV20-1 NA few CSTNMAGNSPLHF TGCAGTACTAACATGGCAGGAAATTCACCCCTCCACTTT
TRBJ2-4 TRBV5-1 NA NA CASSLAGTENIQYF TGCGCCAGCAGCTTAGCCGGGACGGAAAACATTCAGTACTTC
TRBJ2-1 TRBV6-2/TRBV6-3 TRBD1 NA CASSPRDRKYNEQFF TGTGCCAGCAGCCCCCGGGACAGAAAGTACAATGAGCAGTTCTTC
TRBJ1-4 TRBV20-1 TRBD1 NA CSGGQGSEKLFF TGCAGTGGGGGACAGGGGAGTGAAAAACTGTTTTTT
TRBJ2-7 TRBV27 NA NA CASSPLDSYYEQYF TGTGCCAGCAGTCCCCTGGACAGTTACTACGAGCAGTACTTC
TRBJ1-6 TRBV28 NA NA CASSPLRSPLHF TGTGCCAGCAGTCCCTTAAGATCACCCCTCCACTTT
TRBJ2-1 TRBV20-1 TRBD2 few CSARRGGGSPYNEQFF TGCAGTGCTAGGCGGGGGGGCGGAAGCCCCTACAATGAGCAGTTCTTC
TRBJ2-1 TRBV28 TRBD2 NA CASRRGLAGRKQFF TGTGCCAGCAGGCGAGGACTAGCGGGAAGGAAGCAGTTCTTC
TRBJ1-5 TRBV6-5 TRBD1 NA CASRPGQGVSQPQHF TGTGCCAGCAGACCGGGACAGGGCGTCAGTCAGCCCCAGCATTTT
TRBJ2-7 TRBV4-2 TRBD2 once CASSQDSGDAAYEQYF TGTGCCAGCAGCCAAGATAGCGGGGACGCCGCCTACGAGCAGTACTTC
TRBJ2-5 TRBV6-6 NA NA CASERKPETQYF TGTGCCAGTGAAAGGAAGCCGGAGACCCAGTACTTC
TRBJ1-5 TRBV20-1 NA NA CSARDTYSNQPQHF TGCAGTGCTAGAGACACCTATAGCAATCAGCCCCAGCATTTT
TRBJ1-6 TRBV27 NA NA CASSSGIISYNSPLHF TGTGCCAGCAGTTCCGGGATTATCTCCTATAATTCACCCCTCCACTTT
TRBJ2-2 TRBV29-1 NA few CSVETRNIGELFF TGCAGCGTTGAAACCAGAAACATCGGGGAGCTGTTTTTT